These T cell receptor beta chains were read from a single sample in a study of cytomegalovirus exposure and HLA in healthy donors. Assay used: immunoSEQ multiplex PCR; TCRdb lists only in-frame clones, some missing. Altogether 50,000 or so clones are present, approximately 80% being singletons, with the ten largest covering approximately 2.3%. What was sequenced was PBMCs. The source is a female donor in good health and CMV-seronegative. Both conserved end residues are part of each CDR3. Each record gives: clone size, J gene, D gene, V gene, CDR3 DNA, CDR3 protein. A D gene is named only where the DNA matches it firmly. The size field is filled for only some rows; it gives once, few, many or a size class.

. TRBJ1-5 . TRBV6-5 TGTGCCAGCAATCTAAATCAGCCCCAGCATTTT CASNLNQPQHF
. TRBJ2-5 . TRBV20-1 TGCAGTGCTAGGGGAGGAGAGACCCAGTACTTC CSARGGETQYF
. TRBJ1-2 TRBD1 TRBV5-1 TGCGCCAGCAGCACCGGACAGGGGAGAGGCTATGGCTACACCTTC CASSTGQGRGYGYTF
. TRBJ2-1 . TRBV6-6 TGTGCCAGCAGTCAGACGGGGGGCAGTGAGCAGTTCTTC CASSQTGGSEQFF
. TRBJ1-5 . TRBV7-9 TGTGCCAGCACCACTACAGGGAATCAGCCCCAGCATTTT CASTTTGNQPQHF
. TRBJ2-3 . TRBV6-5 TGTGCCAGCACTTCAGGGGATACGCAGTATTTT CASTSGDTQYF
. TRBJ2-1 . TRBV28 TGTGCCAGCAGAGCACGCCCCCTGGGCGCCTCACCTGGCAATGAGCAGTTCTTC CASRARPLGASPGNEQFF
. TRBJ2-2 TRBD1 TRBV15 TGTGCCACCAGCAGTGATGGGGGACAGTGGAACACCGGGGAGCTGTTTTTT CATSSDGGQWNTGELFF
. TRBJ2-7 . TRBV28 TGTGCCAGCAGTTTATATCGCGGGGCAGGCGAGCAGTACTTC CASSLYRGAGEQYF
. TRBJ1-5 TRBD1 TRBV19 TGTGCCAGTCGCCCGACAGGGAGAAATCAGCCCCAGCATTTT CASRPTGRNQPQHF
. TRBJ1-2 TRBD1 TRBV9 TGTGCCAGCAGCCAGGGACAGCCCTATGGCTACACCTTC CASSQGQPYGYTF
. TRBJ1-1 . TRBV7-9 TGTGCCAGCAGCTCTGGACAGAAGAACACTGAAGCTTTCTTT CASSSGQKNTEAFF
. TRBJ2-7 TRBD1 TRBV7-2 TGTGCCAGCAGCATACCGGGACAGTACGAGCAGTACTTC CASSIPGQYEQYF
few TRBJ2-3 . TRBV6-4 TGTGCCAGCAGCCCAGAGGGTAGCACAGATACGCAGTATTTT CASSPEGSTDTQYF
. TRBJ2-4 . TRBV5-8 TGTGCCAGCGCCGCCTGGGCCAGGGGTAACATTCAGTACTTC CASAAWARGNIQYF
once TRBJ2-7 . TRBV30 TGTGCCTGGAGTGTAATGTTGGTCAGGGGCTCCTACGAGCAGTACTTC CAWSVMLVRGSYEQYF
. TRBJ1-5 . TRBV30 TGTGCCTGGACCGCAGGGAAGCAGCCCCAGCATTTT CAWTAGKQPQHF
. TRBJ2-7 TRBD2 TRBV29-1 TGCAGCGTTGAACCCGGGGGGGACGGTTCCGAGCAGTACTTC CSVEPGGDGSEQYF
. TRBJ2-4 TRBD1 TRBV29-1 TGCAGCGTCCAACCGGGACAGGGGGGTACCAAAAACATTCAGTACTTC CSVQPGQGGTKNIQYF
. TRBJ1-1 . TRBV19 TGTGCCAGTAGTATTTCTTCTAGTCGCACTGAAGCTTTCTTT CASSISSSRTEAFF
. TRBJ2-3 . TRBV19 TGTGCCAGTAGGTGGCCTTTGACAGATACGCAGTATTTT CASRWPLTDTQYF
. TRBJ2-1 TRBD2 TRBV6-5 TGTGCCAGCAGTTACTCCCAGGGCGGGGGGGTTAATGAGCAGTTCTTC CASSYSQGGGVNEQFF
. TRBJ2-1 . TRBV4-1 TGCGCCAGCAGCCAAGACGAGGGGGCGGGAAATGAGCAGTTCTTC CASSQDEGAGNEQFF
. TRBJ2-1 TRBD2 TRBV11-2 TGTGCCAGCAGCTTAGCGGCTAGCGGGAGTAGTGATGAGCAGTTCTTC CASSLAASGSSDEQFF
. TRBJ2-5 . TRBV6-4 TGTGCCAGCAGTGACATGGCCGGGGGGACCCAGTACTTC CASSDMAGGTQYF
once TRBJ1-4 . TRBV7-2 TGTGCCAGCAGCTTAGAATCAGGGGCGTCGGAACTGTTTTTT CASSLESGASELFF
. TRBJ2-6 . TRBV28 TGTGCCAGCAGACCGACTTCAAGCTCTGGGGCCAACGTCCTGACTTTC CASRPTSSSGANVLTF
. TRBJ2-7 TRBD2 TRBV7-2 TGTGCCAGCACCGCCCTAGCGGGAGGAGGGTACGAGCAGTACTTC CASTALAGGGYEQYF
. TRBJ1-2 . TRBV2 TGTGCCAGCAGTCAAGACAGTGCTAACTATGGCTACACCTTC CASSQDSANYGYTF
. TRBJ1-6 . TRBV30 TGTGCCTGGAGTCTTTTGGCGGGGGATTCACCCCTCCACTTT CAWSLLAGDSPLHF
. TRBJ2-7 . TRBV28 TGTGCCAGCAGTTCGCCGCCGGTCTACGAGCAGTACTTC CASSSPPVYEQYF
. TRBJ1-6 TRBD1 TRBV5-1 TGCGCCAGCAGCTTGCGGGACAGGGCTTCACCCCTCCACTTT CASSLRDRASPLHF
. TRBJ2-7 . TRBV28 TGTGCCAGCAGTTCCCCCTCTAGGATTCTATACGAGCAGTACTTC CASSSPSRILYEQYF
. TRBJ1-3 TRBD1 TRBV19 TGTGCCAGTAGCCAGGGACAGAACTCTGGAAACACCATATATTTT CASSQGQNSGNTIYF
. TRBJ2-1 . TRBV6-1 TGTGCCAGCAGTGACTACCCCCCATTCCACGATGAGCAGTTCTTC CASSDYPPFHDEQFF
. TRBJ1-6 TRBD1 TRBV7-2 TGTGCCAGCAGCTTCCTGAGACAGGGTTCATCACCCCTCCACTTT CASSFLRQGSSPLHF
. TRBJ2-7 TRBD2 TRBV6-5 TGTGCCAGCATCGCTAGAGCGGGGGGGCCCCACGAGCAGTACTTC CASIARAGGPHEQYF
. TRBJ1-2 . TRBV7-7 TGTGCTAGCAGCTTCTCCCTGTGGACAGACCTTGACTATGGCTACACCTTC CASSFSLWTDLDYGYTF
. TRBJ1-1 TRBD1 TRBV28 TGTGCCAGCCCGCCAGGGGGCGCGATGAACACTGAAGCTTTCTTT CASPPGGAMNTEAFF
. TRBJ1-2 . TRBV6-1 TGTGCCAGCAGGATAAGGACAGAAGGCTACACCTTC CASRIRTEGYTF
. TRBJ2-7 TRBD1 TRBV18 TGTGCCAGCTCACCTACGGGGACAGGGGACGAGCAGTACTTC CASSPTGTGDEQYF
. TRBJ1-6 TRBD1 TRBV10-3 TGTGCCATCAGTGAGGGGACAGGGGGCCTCCGGAGCTCCTATAATTCACCCCTCCACTTT CAISEGTGGLRSSYNSPLHF
once TRBJ1-5 . TRBV6-1 TGTGCCAGCAGTGAAGTAGCAGGGGGCAATCAGCCCCAGCATTTT CASSEVAGGNQPQHF
. TRBJ2-1 TRBD2 TRBV30 TGTGCCTGGAGTGTACTAGCGGGGGACAATGAGCAGTTCTTC CAWSVLAGDNEQFF
. TRBJ2-1 . TRBV4-1 TGCGCCAGCAGCCAAGATGGGGGGACCGCCTCCTACAATGAGCAGTTCTTC CASSQDGGTASYNEQFF
. TRBJ2-1 TRBD2 TRBV7-3 TGTGCCAGCAGTCCCCGGACTAGCAGGGATGAGCAGTTCTTC CASSPRTSRDEQFF
. TRBJ2-7 . TRBV6-1 TGTGCCAGCAGTGAATTTACGGTTACCGAGCAGTACTTC CASSEFTVTEQYF
. TRBJ2-1 . TRBV6-1 TGTGCCGGACAGAGAAGCTCCTACAATGAGCAGTTCTTC CAGQRSSYNEQFF
. TRBJ2-1 . TRBV4-2 TGTGCCAGCAGCCAAGATAACGGCTCCTACAATGAGCAGTTCTTC CASSQDNGSYNEQFF
. TRBJ2-7 TRBD2 TRBV5-4 TGTGCCAGCAGCTTGGAGGTAGCGGGAGACTCCTACGAGCAGTACTTC CASSLEVAGDSYEQYF
once TRBJ2-1 TRBD2 TRBV9 TGTGCCAGCAGCGCTAGCGGGAGGGCCTCTAATGAGCAGTTCTTC CASSASGRASNEQFF
. TRBJ1-5 . TRBV28 TGTGCCAGCAGTCGACTGGGAGATAGCAATCAGCCCCAGCATTTT CASSRLGDSNQPQHF